The rows below give T cell receptor beta chains drawn from one sample of a study of graft-versus-host responses after intestinal transplantation. The antigens for these receptors are not known. The protocol was immunoSEQ multiplex PCR, while the TCRdb copy is restricted to in-frame clones and leaves out a portion. The sample shows more than 90,000 clones, 85% to 95% of them seen only once. This sample comprised unstimulated CD8+ T cells sorted from spleen or lymph node cells, obtained before intestinal transplant. The receptors originated from a human donor who received an intestinal transplant. CDR3s include the opening cysteine and the closing phenylalanine or tryptophan.

TRBJ1-5,TRBV27,CASSSRDSQPQHF
TRBJ2-5,TRBV7-9,CASSDGHRETQYF
TRBJ1-1,TRBV9,CASSPSQSNTEAFF
TRBJ1-1,TRBV5-1,CASNFRDTLSEAFF
TRBJ2-1,TRBV15,CATSRDLSGSYNEQFF
TRBJ2-7,TRBV27,CASSFGRDYEQYF
TRBJ1-6,TRBV5-6,CASSFPSSYNSPLHF
TRBJ2-3,TRBV7-3,CASSLIRRGGRDTQYF
TRBJ1-2,TRBV15,CATSREQGPYGYTF
TRBJ2-7,TRBV6-5,CASSESPRGYEQYF
TRBJ1-2,TRBV27,CASSLSAGVNYGYTF
TRBJ1-1,TRBV19,CASRTGQGNTEAFF
TRBJ2-6,TRBV4-3,CASSQEPGSGANVLTF
TRBJ2-1,TRBV6-5,CASSYSSTANEQFF
TRBJ2-1,TRBV5-1,CASSLVRLADSSYNEQFF
TRBJ2-7,TRBV4-1,CASSQLRGAVDEQYF
TRBJ2-1,TRBV6-6,CASSFAGEYNEQFF
TRBJ2-5,TRBV27,CASSLTDRGLGGTQYF
TRBJ2-7,TRBV19,CASRWTVNAYEQYF
TRBJ2-1,TRBV7-6,CASSSPRGRLAGGANEQFF
TRBJ1-1,TRBV7-6,CASSPQEGEAFF
TRBJ1-1,TRBV19,CATSRGTSTEAFF
TRBJ1-1,TRBV2,CASSEVGTVSNTEAFF
TRBJ2-1,TRBV6-5,CASSRLAGGHHEQFF
TRBJ2-7,TRBV27,CASSPIQGQNEQYF
TRBJ1-1,TRBV6-6,CASRPLSGNTEAFF
TRBJ2-3,TRBV7-9,CASSLGPDGTDTQYF
TRBJ1-4,TRBV13,CASSFGQGGNEKLFF
TRBJ2-2,TRBV2,CASSEMFVTPYTGELFF
TRBJ1-5,TRBV2,CASSESRADPPQHF
TRBJ1-5,TRBV5-5,CASSLDGDNQPQHF
TRBJ2-1,TRBV27,CASSLGQQVEQFF
TRBJ2-1,TRBV27,CASSYQAGFSYNEQFF
TRBJ2-2,TRBV21-1,CASSPRVGELFF
TRBJ2-1,TRBV27,CASSLAFGSSYNEQFF
TRBJ2-7,TRBV4-2,CASSQDRGYEQYF
TRBJ1-2,TRBV6-6,CASSWTGDGYTF
TRBJ1-2,TRBV30,CAWRGWGDGYTF
.,TRBV13,CASSSAGGRSHEQYF
TRBJ2-7,TRBV30,CAWSEPDYEQYF
TRBJ2-5,TRBV6-1,CASSDMGGTETQYF
TRBJ1-2,TRBV29-1,CSVEDRGQGRGYTF
TRBJ2-1,TRBV4-2,CASSQVGDYEQFF
TRBJ2-2,TRBV25-1,CASSELIWNTGELFF
TRBJ2-7,TRBV7-2,CASSLELAGGYEQYF
TRBJ2-2,TRBV25-1,CASSAQSGQGALGELFF
TRBJ2-1,TRBV18,CASSSSGGFYNEQFF
TRBJ1-2,TRBV7-9,CASSPWTGESYGYTF
TRBJ2-3,TRBV2,CASSVGLAGSADTQYF